Listed below are T cell receptor beta chains from one sample, sequenced in a study of blood T cells in healthy people across ages. MiXCR was run by TCRdb on the 5' RACE reads, yielding one entry per CDR3 protein. This table holds around 1,500,000 distinct CDR3 sequences, 42% found once. The specimen was blood. The receptors shown here come from a woman aged 18-29 years in good health. Each CDR3 is given with its conserved first and last residue. A D gene is named only where the DNA matches it firmly. Where a row states a size, it is once, few, many or the class of an expanded clone; other rows omit it.

v_call	clone_size	j_call	d_call	cdr3_aa
TRBV27	few	TRBJ2-5	TRBD1	CASSLQGAGTQYF
TRBV4-1	few	TRBJ2-5	TRBD2	CASSHPLLAGEETQYF
TRBV7-9	.	TRBJ2-1	TRBD2	CASSSGLAGFF
TRBV21-1	few	TRBJ2-5	.	CASSKSSEGPPQETQYF
TRBV12-3/TRBV12-4	few	TRBJ1-1	.	CASTPQRPEAFF
TRBV6-2/TRBV6-3	.	TRBJ2-4	.	CASSYVKGEIAKNIQYF
TRBV7-8	.	TRBJ2-3	TRBD2	CASSLASGGTQKTQYF
TRBV7-2	.	TRBJ2-3	TRBD2	CASSLDPTTSGRAGNTQYF
TRBV20-1	few	TRBJ2-4	TRBD2	CSAREKLAGQNIQYF
TRBV2	.	TRBJ2-3	.	CASRGGGKTGDTQYF
TRBV28	few	TRBJ2-5	.	CASSLVQDKREYF
TRBV6-1	.	.	.	CASTTDYFETQYF
TRBV6-1	many	TRBJ2-7	TRBD2	CASSVGAGETYEQYF
TRBV19	.	TRBJ2-7	TRBD2	CASSMAGESSYEQYF
TRBV20-1	few	TRBJ2-1	.	CSADEGAYNEQFF
TRBV5-5	few	TRBJ1-5	TRBD1	CASSAITGDGNQPQHF
TRBV27	few	TRBJ2-7	TRBD2	CASSLSVQGGSYEQYF
TRBV6-6	few	TRBJ2-7	.	CASRSAGVGYEQYF
TRBV6-4	.	TRBJ1-2	TRBD1	CASGDQGARGYTF
TRBV29-1	.	TRBJ1-2	TRBD1	CSAKGQGADYTF
TRBV7-2	few	TRBJ1-2	TRBD1	CASSATGQGYGYTF
TRBV7-8	few	TRBJ2-5	.	CASSSGVSGETQYF
TRBV27	.	TRBJ2-5	.	CASSQQGPPSHEQYF
TRBV3-1	.	TRBJ2-1	.	CASSPGFLRATNEQFF
TRBV20-1	.	TRBJ1-4	.	CSAHLGTRKGYEKLFF
TRBV6-5	.	TRBJ2-1	.	CASSYMDPYNEQFF
TRBV11-2	few	TRBJ2-5	TRBD2	CASSRLAGEQETQYF
TRBV2	few	TRBJ1-6	TRBD1	CASGTVDSPLHF
TRBV24-1	few	TRBJ2-3	.	CATSDPSDRVLTQYF
TRBV10-3	few	TRBJ2-1	.	CAIGGSSYNEQFF
TRBV20-1	few	TRBJ1-2	.	CSASYRKNSGLGGGYTF
TRBV20-1	.	TRBJ2-1	TRBD2	CSARLTSGGYEQFF
TRBV5-6	.	TRBJ1-5	.	CASSPSPNQPQHF
TRBV25-1	few	TRBJ1-2	.	CASSESGQYYGYTF
TRBV15	few	TRBJ1-2	.	CATSSTGYNGYTF
TRBV7-2	.	TRBJ1-1	.	CASSMRQDLDTEAFF
TRBV20-1	.	TRBJ2-7	TRBD1	CSAQDRASYEQYF
TRBV20-1	.	TRBJ2-1	.	CSAIADSGPNEQFF
TRBV20-1	.	TRBJ1-4	.	CSARGSFSTTNEKLFF
TRBV20-1	.	TRBJ2-3	.	CSARGAVGPPDTQYF
TRBV6-5	.	TRBJ2-7	.	CASKGSLGYEQYF
TRBV7-2	.	TRBJ2-1	.	CASSLDGFYNEQFF
TRBV4-2	few	TRBJ2-1	TRBD2	CASSQELAGGSGSEQFF
TRBV12-3/TRBV12-4	few	TRBJ1-1	.	CASSFQSGARGTEAFF
TRBV10-3	.	TRBJ2-1	TRBD2	CATSGFGTSVNEQFF
TRBV30	.	TRBJ2-1	.	CAWSPAASVFF
TRBV20-1	.	TRBJ2-7	.	CSALQMGSEQYF
TRBV5-4	.	TRBJ2-7	TRBD2	CASSPGASGGLGNEQYF
TRBV4-2	few	TRBJ2-7	TRBD1	CASSQLDREAEQYF
TRBV30	.	TRBJ2-7	.	CAWSGQSAYEQYF
TRBV6-5	.	TRBJ1-6	.	CASTERGLHSPLHF
TRBV7-9	.	TRBJ1-2	TRBD1	CASSTPGGTGDLYGYTF
TRBV9	few	TRBJ2-3	TRBD1	CASSAPRGGADTQYF